One and the same sample provided the 20 T cell receptor beta chains below, sequenced in a study of T-cell reconstitution after alpha-beta-depleted transplantation in children. Construction of the TCRbeta library involved unique molecular identifiers. Each CDR3 protein gets one entry after TCRdb re-called the PCR reads with MiXCR. The sample yields 300,000 to 400,000 distinct CDR3 sequences, roughly 14% seen once. Source: PBMCs, taken from the stem cell graft. The receptors come from a human donor who donated a stem cell graft to a child with Fanconi anemia.

Here the CDR3 reads CASSAPRTEGNTGELFF. The CDR3, as DNA: TGTGCCAGCAGCGCCCCGCGGACAGAAGGGAACACCGGGGAGCTGTTTTTT. The V gene is TRBV9, the J gene TRBJ2-2; possible D gene TRBD1, 6 bases. Trimming shortened V by 3 bases and J by 1 base, and 16 bases separated the two germline ends. CDR1 and CDR2 (germline): SGDLS, YYNGEE. CDR3 length equals 17 residues.

This clonotype was recorded a few times. The chain carries TRBV10-3 and TRBJ1-1, with 9 bases fitting TRBD1. The CDR3 is made up of 14 amino acids. Trimming took 7 bases from V and 5 from J; bases not matched to a gene: 8. Per germline, CDR1 ENHRY and CDR2 SYGVKD. CDR3 in DNA: TGTGCCATCACCGGGACAGGGATTACGACTGAAGCTTTCTTT. Its translation: CAITGTGITTEAFF.

This sequence joins TRBV27 and TRBJ2-1; D may match TRBD1 or TRBD2 (5 bases each). V was clipped by 6 bases and J by 8 bases, with 14 bases between them. The CDR3 loop spans 13 amino acids. Per germline, CDR1 MNHEY and CDR2 SMNVEV (reference sequence). CDR3 loop: CASRGRRWDEQFF. CDR3 in DNA: TGTGCCAGCAGGGGGCGGAGGTGGGATGAGCAGTTCTTC.

This clonotype was observed a handful of times. The V gene is TRBV5-1, the J gene TRBJ2-1; the match to TRBD1 covers 8 bases. J was trimmed by 5 bases and V by 3 bases; bases with no gene match: 7. CDR1 is SGHRS and CDR2 is YFSETQ in the germline V gene. The CDR3 totals 15 residues. CDR3 in amino acids: CASSWTGTRNNEQFF. The CDR3 DNA is TGCGCCAGCAGCTGGACAGGGACCAGGAACAATGAGCAGTTCTTC.

The chain is built from TRBV6-5 and TRBJ1-1; TRBD1 might be the D (5 bases). CDR1 and CDR2 (germline): MNHEY, SVGAGI. This CDR3 is built from 15 residues. The germline V and J ends were trimmed by 6 bases and 5 bases, with 19 bases remaining between them. CDR3 sequence (DNA): TGTGCCAGCAGCCTCGACGGGGGGAGTATAACTGAAGCTTTCTTT. Translation gives CASSLDGGSITEAFF.

This clonotype has ten or more counts. CDR3 sequence: CASSLGQGRMNTEAFF. In DNA, the CDR3 is TGCGCCAGCAGCCTCGGACAGGGTAGGATGAACACTGAAGCTTTCTTT. The chain is built from TRBV5-1 and TRBJ1-1, with 8 bases that match TRBD1. Germline lookup yields CDR1 SGHRS and CDR2 YFSETQ. This CDR3 comprises 16 residues. V gave up 4 bases and J gave up 0 bases; unmatched junction bases: 8.

This clonotype was observed many times. The J gene is TRBJ2-1, the V gene TRBV4-3; no clear D gene. From germline, CDR1 is LGHNA and CDR2 YSLEER. V was trimmed by 0 bases and J by 2 bases, leaving 20 bases between them. The CDR3 totals 19 residues. The CDR3 protein is CASSQEWGREASPYNEQFF. In DNA, the CDR3 is TGCGCCAGCAGCCAAGAGTGGGGTCGTGAAGCGTCCCCCTACAATGAGCAGTTCTTC.

V is TRBV9 and J is TRBJ2-7; D is perhaps TRBD2 (6 bases). Germline lookup yields CDR1 SGDLS and CDR2 YYNGEE. Trimming removed 3 bases from V and 3 bases from J, with 13 bases in between. The CDR3 has 14 amino acids. The CDR3 nucleotides read TGTGCCAGCAGCGACGGCGGGGAGCTCTACGAGCAGTACTTC. Residues: CASSDGGELYEQYF.

This clonotype has ten or more counts. The chain uses TRBV20-1 and TRBJ2-3; weak D call: TRBD2 (5 bases). The germline CDR1 and CDR2 sequences are DFQATT and SNEGSKA (reference sequence). The V gene lost 3 bases and the J gene lost 1 base, with 11 bases spanning the gap. The CDR3 runs to 14 residues. The CDR3 sequence is CSARDRRGTDTQYF. In DNA form, the CDR3 reads TGCAGTGCTAGGGATCGGCGGGGCACAGATACGCAGTATTTT.

The chain uses TRBV20-1 and TRBJ1-1; TRBD1 might be the D (5 bases). Trimming removed 6 bases at V and 4 bases at J, with 18 bases between. Germline lookup yields CDR1 DFQATT and CDR2 SNEGSKA (reference sequence). The CDR3 sequence is 14 residues long. The CDR3 loop is CSAVRVRGATEAFF. The CDR3 DNA reads as TGCAGTGCCGTCAGGGTAAGGGGAGCCACTGAAGCTTTCTTT.

This clonotype was observed many times. This chain joins TRBV5-1 and TRBJ1-1, with D hard to call. In germline, CDR1 is SGHRS, CDR2 YFSETQ. This CDR3 is 14 amino acids long. The V end was cut by 1 base, the J end by 3 bases, with 10 bases between. The CDR3 is CASSLMTGDTEAFF. The CDR3 coding sequence is TGCGCCAGCAGCTTGATGACTGGGGACACTGAAGCTTTCTTT.

This clonotype came up many times. This chain uses TRBV9 with TRBJ1-1; the D is unclear. CDR1 SGDLS and CDR2 YYNGEE come from the germline V gene. The CDR3 runs 13 residues. Trimming took off 3 bases at V and 1 base at J, with 7 bases between the two ends. The CDR3 sequence is CASSARANTEAFF. In DNA form, the CDR3 reads TGTGCCAGCAGCGCCCGGGCGAACACTGAAGCTTTCTTT.

The sample holds many counts of this clonotype. This chain joins TRBV3-1 and TRBJ2-2, with 8 bases fitting TRBD1. Germline lookup yields CDR1 LGHDT and CDR2 YNNKEL (reference sequence). This CDR3 has 16 amino acids. With V trimmed by 4 bases and J by 5 bases, 9 bases remained unmatched. The CDR3 sequence: CASSPNQGAGTGELFF. The CDR3 nucleotides read TGTGCCAGCAGCCCGAACCAGGGGGCAGGAACCGGGGAGCTGTTTTTT.

For this clonotype: Given a much more abundant clone one base away, this may be a read error. This chain connects TRBV29-1 to TRBJ2-3; no firm D call. Germline values: CDR1 SQVTM, CDR2 ANQGSEA. The CDR3 length is 11 residues. CDR3 sequence reads: CSVGTADMQYF. The CDR3 coding sequence is TGCAGCGTTGGTACCGCAGATATGCAGTATTTT.

This chain links TRBV5-5 with TRBJ1-1; no reliable D call. Germline V lookup: CDR1 SGHKS, CDR2 YYEKEE (reference sequence). Between the trimmed V and J ends, which lost 0 bases and 3 bases, there was a span of 9 bases. This CDR3 is built from 14 residues. Written as DNA, the CDR3 is TGTGCCAGCAGCTTGGAGGCAGCCTACACTGAAGCTTTCTTT. Its translation: CASSLEAAYTEAFF. The whole variable domain, filled in from reference TRBV5-5 and TRBJ1-1, reads DAGVTQSPTHLIKTRGQQVTLRCSPISGHKSVSWYQQVLGQGPQFIFQYYEKEERGRGNFPDRFSARQFPNYSSELNVNALLLGDSALYLCASSLEAAYTEAFFGQGTRLTVV.

This clonotype was detected only a few times. The V gene is TRBV20-1, the J gene TRBJ2-1; 14 positions match TRBD2. Germline assignment: CDR1 DFQATT and CDR2 SNEGSKA (reference sequence). The junction had 10 bases not matched to a gene; V was cut back by 6 bases and J by 9 bases. This CDR3 is 15 amino acids long. The CDR3 sequence: CSARTTSGGASEQFF. As DNA, the CDR3 is TGCAGTGCCCGAACGACTAGCGGGGGGGCAAGTGAGCAGTTCTTC.

The V and J genes are TRBV2 and TRBJ2-1; D remains unclear. There are 12 residues in the CDR3. The germline V gene has CDR1 SNHLY and CDR2 FYNNEI. Trimming removed 8 bases from V and 7 bases from J, with 12 bases in between. CDR3 DNA sequence: TGTGCCAGCCCTTCCCCCCCAAATGAGCAGTTCTTC. Its protein product is CASPSPPNEQFF.

This clonotype turned up a few times. The chain joins TRBV27 to TRBJ2-4, with a possible D match to TRBD1 (5 bases). The V end lost 5 bases, the J end lost 1 base, and 15 bases lay between the germline ends. The CDR3 spans 16 residues. CDR1 MNHEY and CDR2 SMNVEV come from the germline V gene (reference sequence). The CDR3 sequence is CASSPRLGVAKNIQYF. CDR3 DNA: TGTGCCAGCAGTCCACGTTTAGGGGTGGCCAAAAACATTCAGTACTTC.

A remark on this clonotype: A much more abundant neighbour one base away suggests this may be a read error. V and J are TRBV15 and TRBJ2-5; maybe TRBD2 (6 bases). From germline, CDR1 is LNHNV and CDR2 YYDKDF (reference sequence). Deletions cut 6 bases from V and 5 bases from J, with 16 bases between. The CDR3 sequence is 14 residues long. The chain's CDR3 is CATRRGILAETQYF. The CDR3 bases are TGTGCCACCAGACGGGGGATTTTGGCGGAGACCCAGTACTTC.

This clonotype turned up a few times. The gene calls are TRBV12-3 or TRBV12-4 and TRBJ2-7; the D is unclear. The CDR3 is made up of 13 amino acids. The V and J ends lost 6 bases and 0 bases respectively, with 9 bases between them. The CDR3 nucleotides read TGTGCCAGCAGCTCGAGCCTCTCCTACGAGCAGTACTTC. As protein: CASSSSLSYEQYF.